A single sample is the source of the 18 T cell receptor beta chains below, sequenced in a study of cytomegalovirus exposure and HLA in healthy donors. Researchers ran the PCR with 60 Vbeta and 13 Jbeta primers. Sequenced by immunoSEQ multiplex PCR; TCRdb stores in-frame clones only, minus some. The table records about 160,000 clones, 81% of them present only once. What was sequenced was PBMCs. The source is a man aged 45-65 years in good health and CMV-seropositive.

This clone was counted once. The J gene is TRBJ2-7, the V gene TRBV7-2, with TRBD1 matching over 9 bases. The CDR3 is 15 residues long. CDR1 is SGHTA, CDR2 FQGNSA, per germline. Trimming at V came to 1 base and at J to 2 bases, leaving 3 bases not matched to a gene. The CDR3 region has the DNA TGTGCCAGCAGCTTAGGGGGGGACAGGGCCTACGAGCAGTACTTC. It translates to CASSLGGDRAYEQYF.

The J gene is TRBJ1-2, the V gene TRBV4-1; D is perhaps TRBD1 (6 bases). The germline V gene encodes CDR1 MGHRA and CDR2 YSYEKL. V was cut by 4 bases and J by 1 base, with 13 bases left in between. The CDR3 spans 15 residues. CDR3 sequence (DNA): TGCGCCAGCAGCCTTGGAGACAGGCTTAACTATGGCTACACCTTC. It translates to CASSLGDRLNYGYTF.

This clone was found once. The rearrangement joins TRBV27 to TRBJ1-4; TRBD1 matches 8 bases. Per germline, CDR1 MNHEY and CDR2 SMNVEV (reference sequence). Trimming took 6 bases from V and 10 from J; bases not matched to a gene: 10. This CDR3 region has 14 residues. CDR3 protein: CASRTDRGPGKLFF. The CDR3 DNA sequence: TGTGCCAGCAGAACAGACAGGGGACCGGGAAAACTGTTTTTT.

The chain carries TRBV2 and TRBJ1-2, with 10 bases fitting TRBD1. The CDR3 runs to 14 residues. Trimming took 5 bases from V and 4 from J; bases not matched to a gene: 4. The germline V gene encodes CDR1 SNHLY and CDR2 FYNNEI. CDR3 sequence: CASSRQGAVYGYTF. The CDR3, as DNA: TGTGCCAGCAGTAGACAGGGGGCGGTCTATGGCTACACCTTC. Variable domain in full (rest from reference TRBV2 and TRBJ1-2): EPEVTQTPSHQVTQMGQEVILRCVPISNHLYFYWYRQILGQKVEFLVSFYNNEISEKSEIFDDQFSVERPDGSNFTLKIRSTKLEDSAMYFCASSRQGAVYGYTFGSGTRLTVV.

The chain employs TRBV15 and TRBJ2-4; unclear D gene. This CDR3 has 15 amino acids. Trimming shortened V by 8 bases and J by 6 bases, and 20 bases separated the two germline ends. The germline V gene encodes CDR1 LNHNV and CDR2 YYDKDF (reference sequence). CDR3 region: CATRSPATGGNIQYF. The CDR3 DNA sequence: TGTGCCACCCGCTCTCCTGCCACGGGTGGAAACATTCAGTACTTC. The whole variable domain, filled in from reference TRBV15 and TRBJ2-4, reads DAMVIQNPRYQVTQFGKPVTLSCSQTLNHNVMYWYQQKSSQAPKLLFHYYDKDFNNEADTPDNFQSRRPNTSFCFLDIRSPGLGDTAMYLCATRSPATGGNIQYFGAGTRLSVL.

The chain employs TRBV19 and TRBJ2-3; the D gene is possibly TRBD1 (6 bases). Trimming cost V 5 bases and J 4 bases, with 10 bases left between them. The CDR3 loop spans 13 amino acids. Germline loops: CDR1 LNHDA, CDR2 SQIVND (reference sequence). CDR3 sequence reads: CASSGRGADTQYF. CDR3 sequence (DNA): TGTGCCAGTAGTGGCAGGGGTGCAGATACGCAGTATTTT.

This clone was detected only once. V and J are TRBV5-1 and TRBJ1-6, with 8 bases matching TRBD1. The CDR3 has 14 amino acids. Germline V lookup: CDR1 SGHRS, CDR2 YFSETQ. V was pared by 6 bases and J by 7 bases, with 6 bases of the junction left unmatched. In DNA form, the CDR3 reads TGCGCCAGCACCGACGGACAGGGAAATTCACCCCTCCACTTT. This translates into CASTDGQGNSPLHF.

This sequence joins TRBV29-1 and TRBJ1-2; possibly TRBD1 for D (6 bases). V lost 7 bases and J lost 8, with 23 bases in between. Germline CDR1 is SQVTM and CDR2 is ANQGSEA. The CDR3 is 14 residues long. The CDR3 region has the DNA TGCAGCGCGTCCGTGGGACACCCAGAACAGGGCTACACCTTC. Residues: CSASVGHPEQGYTF. Combining the CDR3 with reference TRBV29-1 and TRBJ1-2 gives the whole variable domain SAVISQKPSRDICQRGTSLTIQCQVDSQVTMMFWYRQQPGQSLTLIATANQGSEATYESGFVIDKFPISRPNLTFSTLTVSNMSPEDSSIYLCSASVGHPEQGYTFGSGTRLTVV.

This clone was recorded a few times. This CDR3 is CASSEPGESQPQHF. CDR3 DNA sequence: TGTGCCAGCAGTGAACCAGGGGAGAGTCAGCCCCAGCATTTT. The J gene is TRBJ1-5, the V gene TRBV25-1, with D possibly TRBD1 on 6 matching bases. Germline V lookup: CDR1 MGHDK, CDR2 SYGVNS. The CDR3 extends over 14 amino acids. The V and J ends lost 2 bases and 6 bases respectively, with 11 bases between them.

The J gene is TRBJ2-7, the V gene TRBV18; 8 nucleotides match TRBD1. With V trimmed by 3 bases and J by 9 bases, 10 bases remained unmatched. Germline lookup yields CDR1 KGHSH and CDR2 LQKENI. The length of the CDR3 is 14 residues. The CDR3 DNA follows: TGTGCCAGCTCACCGGGACAGGACCAAGAGGTGCAGTACTTC. This codes for CASSPGQDQEVQYF.

The V gene is TRBV29-1, the J gene TRBJ2-5; 10 bases map to TRBD1. Germline V CDR1 and CDR2: SQVTM, ANQGSEA. The CDR3 totals 13 residues. V dropped 4 bases and J dropped 5; count of bases not matched to a gene: 4. The CDR3 DNA is TGCAGCGTTGGACAGGGGGCAGGGGAGACCCAGTACTTC. Its protein is CSVGQGAGETQYF. The full variable domain, in which reference TRBV29-1 and TRBJ2-5 provide the parts outside the CDR3, is SAVISQKPSRDICQRGTSLTIQCQVDSQVTMMFWYRQQPGQSLTLIATANQGSEATYESGFVIDKFPISRPNLTFSTLTVSNMSPEDSSIYLCSVGQGAGETQYFGPGTRLLVL.

The chain has TRBV5-5 and TRBJ2-3, with TRBD2 matching 9 bases. Germline CDR1 SGHKS, CDR2 YYEKEE (reference sequence). There are 16 residues in the CDR3. V dropped 4 bases and J dropped 3; count of bases not matched to a gene: 9. CDR3 protein: CASSPIAGARTDTQYF. CDR3 bases: TGTGCCAGCAGCCCAATAGCGGGAGCAAGGACAGATACGCAGTATTTT.

Comment on this clone: This sample includes further DNA sequences coding for the same CDR3. V gene TRBV7-2 combines with J gene TRBJ1-5, with 8 bases identical to TRBD1. J was trimmed by 2 bases and V by 4 bases; bases with no gene match: 4. The CDR3 totals 15 residues. Germline CDR1 reads SGHTA; CDR2 reads FQGNSA. DNA for the CDR3: TGTGCCAGCAGCTCGGGGACAGGAGGCAATCAGCCCCAGCATTTT. This encodes CASSSGTGGNQPQHF. The full variable domain, rest sourced from reference TRBV7-2 and TRBJ1-5, is GAGVSQSPSNKVTEKGKDVELRCDPISGHTALYWYRQSLGQGLEFLIYFQGNSAPDKSGLPSDRFSAERTGGSVSTLTIQRTQQEDSAVYLCASSSGTGGNQPQHFGDGTRLSIL.

This chain joins TRBV18 and TRBJ2-7; TRBD1 aligns across 9 bases. The junction had 4 bases not matched to a gene; V was cut back by 2 bases and J by 5 bases. CDR3 length equals 14 residues. Germline V CDR1 and CDR2: KGHSH, LQKENI. CDR3 nucleotides: TGTGCCAGCTCACCAAGACAGGGGGAAAACGAGCAGTACTTC. It translates to CASSPRQGENEQYF.

The chain employs TRBV5-1 and TRBJ2-5; tentative D call: TRBD1 (6 bases). This CDR3 comprises 14 residues. Germline CDR1 and CDR2: SGHRS and YFSETQ. Between the trimmed V and J ends, which lost 4 bases and 3 bases, there was a span of 13 bases. The CDR3 DNA follows: TGCGCCAGCAGCATACAGGACAGCGAAGAGACCCAGTACTTC. Translation gives CASSIQDSEETQYF.

The rearrangement links TRBV18 to TRBJ1-3; the D is unclear. Trimming took 0 bases from V and 2 from J, leaving 14 bases between them. The germline CDR1 and CDR2 sequences are KGHSH and LQKENI. The CDR3 length is 17 residues. The CDR3 coding sequence is TGTGCCAGCTCACCACCAGGTTTGAGAGGAGCTGGAAACACCATATATTTT. Protein sequence: CASSPPGLRGAGNTIYF.

The J gene is TRBJ2-5, the V gene TRBV2; D uncertain. Germline V gene lookup returns CDR1 SNHLY and CDR2 FYNNEI. CDR3 length: 13 amino acids. V was trimmed by 8 bases and J by 7 bases, leaving 17 bases between them. The chain's CDR3 is CASGDTLVVTQYF. The CDR3 DNA sequence: TGTGCCAGCGGCGACACGCTGGTGGTGACCCAGTACTTC.

The V and J genes are TRBV4-3 and TRBJ2-1; 10 bases map to TRBD2. The CDR3 extends over 17 amino acids. V dropped 4 bases and J dropped 3; count of bases not matched to a gene: 9. The germline CDR1 and CDR2 sequences are LGHNA and YSLEER. In nucleotides, the CDR3 is TGCGCCAGCAGCCCTAGGCCTGGGACTAGCGTCTACAATGAGCAGTTCTTC. This sequence encodes CASSPRPGTSVYNEQFF.